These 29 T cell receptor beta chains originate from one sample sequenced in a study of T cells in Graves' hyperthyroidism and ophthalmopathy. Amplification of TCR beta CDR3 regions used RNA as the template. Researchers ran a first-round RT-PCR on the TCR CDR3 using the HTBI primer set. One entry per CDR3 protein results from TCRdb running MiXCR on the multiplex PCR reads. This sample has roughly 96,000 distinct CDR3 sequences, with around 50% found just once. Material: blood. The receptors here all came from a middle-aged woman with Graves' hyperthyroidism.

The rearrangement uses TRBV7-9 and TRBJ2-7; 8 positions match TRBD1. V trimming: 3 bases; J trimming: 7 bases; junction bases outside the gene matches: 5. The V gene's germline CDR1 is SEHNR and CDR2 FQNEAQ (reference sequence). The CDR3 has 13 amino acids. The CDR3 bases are TGTGCCAGCAGCTTGCGTCAGGGGGCTGAGCAGTACTTC. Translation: CASSLRQGAEQYF.

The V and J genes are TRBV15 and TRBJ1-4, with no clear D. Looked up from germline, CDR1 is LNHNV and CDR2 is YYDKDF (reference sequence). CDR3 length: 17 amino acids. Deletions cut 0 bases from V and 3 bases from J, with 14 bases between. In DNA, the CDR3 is TGTGCCACCAGCAGAGATAAAGGAATGATACCTAATGAAAAACTGTTTTTT. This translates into CATSRDKGMIPNEKLFF.

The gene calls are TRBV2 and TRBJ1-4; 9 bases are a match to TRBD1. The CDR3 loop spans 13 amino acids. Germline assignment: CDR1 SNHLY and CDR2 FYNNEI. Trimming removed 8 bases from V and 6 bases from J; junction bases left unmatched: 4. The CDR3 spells CASLRDRDEKLFF. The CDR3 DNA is TGTGCCAGCCTTCGGGACAGGGATGAAAAACTGTTTTTT.

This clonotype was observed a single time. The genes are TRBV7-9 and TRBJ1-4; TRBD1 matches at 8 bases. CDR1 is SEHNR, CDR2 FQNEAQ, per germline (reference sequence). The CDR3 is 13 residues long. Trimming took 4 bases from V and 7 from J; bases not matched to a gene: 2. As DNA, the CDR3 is TGTGCCAGCAGCTATGGACAGGGTGAAAAACTGTTTTTT. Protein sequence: CASSYGQGEKLFF. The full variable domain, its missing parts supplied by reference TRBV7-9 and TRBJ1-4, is DTGVSQNPRHKITKRGQNVTFRCDPISEHNRLYWYRQTLGQGPEFLTYFQNEAQLEKSRLLSDRFSAERPKGSFSTLEIQRTEQGDSAMYLCASSYGQGEKLFFGSGTQLSVL.

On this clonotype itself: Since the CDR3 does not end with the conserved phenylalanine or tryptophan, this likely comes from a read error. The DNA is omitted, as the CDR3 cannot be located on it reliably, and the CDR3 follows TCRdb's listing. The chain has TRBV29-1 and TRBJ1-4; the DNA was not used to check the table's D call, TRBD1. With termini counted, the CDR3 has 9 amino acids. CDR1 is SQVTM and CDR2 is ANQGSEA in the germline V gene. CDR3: CSEQRRGLY.

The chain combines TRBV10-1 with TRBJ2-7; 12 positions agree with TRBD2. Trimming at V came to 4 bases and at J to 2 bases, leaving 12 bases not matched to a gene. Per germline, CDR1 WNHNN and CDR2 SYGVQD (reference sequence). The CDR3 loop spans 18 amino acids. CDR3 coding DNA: TGCGCCAGCAGTGCGACTAGCGGGAGTGATTCTAGCCCCTACGAGCAGTACTTC. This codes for CASSATSGSDSSPYEQYF.

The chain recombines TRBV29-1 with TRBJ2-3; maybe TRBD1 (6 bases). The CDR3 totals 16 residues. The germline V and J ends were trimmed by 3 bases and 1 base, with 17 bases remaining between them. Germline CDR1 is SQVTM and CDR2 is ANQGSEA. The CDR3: CSVERAGAFGTDTQYF. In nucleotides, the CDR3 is TGCAGCGTTGAGAGGGCAGGGGCATTCGGCACAGATACGCAGTATTTT.

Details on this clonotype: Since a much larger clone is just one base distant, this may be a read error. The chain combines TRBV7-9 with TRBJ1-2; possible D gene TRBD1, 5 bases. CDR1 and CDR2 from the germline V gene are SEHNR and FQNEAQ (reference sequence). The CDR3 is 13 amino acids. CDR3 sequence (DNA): TGTGCCAGCAGTTTATCAGGGTTGTATGGCCACACCTTC. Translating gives CASSLSGLYGHTF.

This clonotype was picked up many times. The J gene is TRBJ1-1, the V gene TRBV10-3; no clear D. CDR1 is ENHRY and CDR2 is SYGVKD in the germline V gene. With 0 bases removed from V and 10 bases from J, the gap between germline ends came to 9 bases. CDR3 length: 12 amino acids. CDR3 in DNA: TGTGCCATCAGTGAGTCTGGAGAAAGAGCTTTCTTT. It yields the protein CAISESGERAFF.

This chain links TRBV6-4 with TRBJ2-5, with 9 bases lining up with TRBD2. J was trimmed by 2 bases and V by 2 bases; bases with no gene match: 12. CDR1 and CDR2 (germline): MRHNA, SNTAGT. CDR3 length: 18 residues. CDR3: CASSDGFGEREEQETQYF. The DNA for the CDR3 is TGTGCCAGCAGTGACGGGTTCGGGGAGCGGGAGGAACAAGAGACCCAGTACTTC.

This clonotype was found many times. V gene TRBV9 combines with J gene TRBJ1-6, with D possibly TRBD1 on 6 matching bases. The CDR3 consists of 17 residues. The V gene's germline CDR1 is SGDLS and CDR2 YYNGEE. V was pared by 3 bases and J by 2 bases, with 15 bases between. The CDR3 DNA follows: TGTGCCAGCAGCGGTAGAGGGGGGGACGCCTATAATTCACCCCTCCACTTT. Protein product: CASSGRGGDAYNSPLHF.

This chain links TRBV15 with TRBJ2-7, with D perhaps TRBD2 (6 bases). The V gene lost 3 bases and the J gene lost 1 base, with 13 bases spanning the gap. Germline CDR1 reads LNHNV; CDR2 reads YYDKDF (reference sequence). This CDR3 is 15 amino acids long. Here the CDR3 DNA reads TGTGCCACCAGCAGTCGGGAGAAGGGGTCCTACGAGCAGTACTTC. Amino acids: CATSSREKGSYEQYF.

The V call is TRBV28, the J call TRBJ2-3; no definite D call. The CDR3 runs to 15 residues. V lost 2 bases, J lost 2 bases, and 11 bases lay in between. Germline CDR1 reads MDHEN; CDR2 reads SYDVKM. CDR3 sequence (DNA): TGTGCCAGCAGTTTAGTGGCTGGTTTCACAGATACGCAGTATTTT. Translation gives CASSLVAGFTDTQYF.

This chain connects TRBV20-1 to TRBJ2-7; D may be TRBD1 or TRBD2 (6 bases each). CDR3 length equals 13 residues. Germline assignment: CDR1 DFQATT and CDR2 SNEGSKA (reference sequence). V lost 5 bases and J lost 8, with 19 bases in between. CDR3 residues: CSAGGEGGNQQYF. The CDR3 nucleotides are TGCAGTGCTGGAGGTGAGGGGGGCAATCAGCAGTACTTC.

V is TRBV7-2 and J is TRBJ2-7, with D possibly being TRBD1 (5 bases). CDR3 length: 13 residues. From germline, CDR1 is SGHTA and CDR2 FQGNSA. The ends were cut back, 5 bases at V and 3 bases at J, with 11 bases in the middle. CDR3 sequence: CASSPSTVYEQYF. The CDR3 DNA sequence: TGTGCCAGCAGCCCGTCGACAGTCTACGAGCAGTACTTC.

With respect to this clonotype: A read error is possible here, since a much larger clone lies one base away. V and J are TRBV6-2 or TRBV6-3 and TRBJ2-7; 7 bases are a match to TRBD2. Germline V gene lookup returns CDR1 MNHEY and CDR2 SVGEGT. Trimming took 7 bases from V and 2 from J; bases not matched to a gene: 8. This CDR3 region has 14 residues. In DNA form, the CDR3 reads TGTGCCAGCAAGAGATGGCGGGAGCCCTACGAGCAGTACTTC. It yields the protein CASKRWREPYEQYF.

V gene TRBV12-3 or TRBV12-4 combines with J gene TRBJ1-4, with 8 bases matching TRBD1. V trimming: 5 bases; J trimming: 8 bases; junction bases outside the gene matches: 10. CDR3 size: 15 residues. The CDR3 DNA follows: TGTGCCAGCAGTACCCCGACAGGGGCCGAGGAAAAACTGTTTTTT. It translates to CASSTPTGAEEKLFF.

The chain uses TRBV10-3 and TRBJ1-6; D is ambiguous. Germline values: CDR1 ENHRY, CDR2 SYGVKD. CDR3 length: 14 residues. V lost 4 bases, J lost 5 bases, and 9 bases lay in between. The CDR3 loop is CAISAGTNNSPLHF. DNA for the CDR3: TGTGCCATCAGTGCGGGCACGAATAATTCACCCCTCCACTTT.

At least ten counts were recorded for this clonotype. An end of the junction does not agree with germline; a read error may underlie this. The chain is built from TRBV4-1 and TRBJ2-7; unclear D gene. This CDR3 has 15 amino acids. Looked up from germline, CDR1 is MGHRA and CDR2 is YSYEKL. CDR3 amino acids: CASSQDERSTYEQYF. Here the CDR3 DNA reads TGTGCCAGCAGCCAAGACGAGAGGAGCACCTACGAGCAGTACTTC.

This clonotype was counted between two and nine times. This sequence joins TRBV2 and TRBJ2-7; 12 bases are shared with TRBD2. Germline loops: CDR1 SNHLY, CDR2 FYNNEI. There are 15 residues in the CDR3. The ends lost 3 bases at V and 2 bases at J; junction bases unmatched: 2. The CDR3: CASSDPSGRAYEQYF. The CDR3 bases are TGTGCCAGCAGTGACCCTAGCGGGAGGGCCTACGAGCAGTACTTC. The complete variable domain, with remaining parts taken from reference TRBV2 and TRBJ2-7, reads EPEVTQTPSHQVTQMGQEVILRCVPISNHLYFYWYRQILGQKVEFLVSFYNNEISEKSEIFDDQFSVERPDGSNFTLKIRSTKLEDSAMYFCASSDPSGRAYEQYFGPGTRLTVT.

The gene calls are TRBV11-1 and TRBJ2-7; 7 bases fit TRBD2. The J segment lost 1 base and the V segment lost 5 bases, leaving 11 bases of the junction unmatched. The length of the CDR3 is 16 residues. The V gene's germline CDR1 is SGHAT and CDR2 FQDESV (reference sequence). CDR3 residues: CASSRGASGRSYEQYF. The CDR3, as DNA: TGTGCCAGCAGCCGAGGGGCTAGCGGAAGATCCTACGAGCAGTACTTC.

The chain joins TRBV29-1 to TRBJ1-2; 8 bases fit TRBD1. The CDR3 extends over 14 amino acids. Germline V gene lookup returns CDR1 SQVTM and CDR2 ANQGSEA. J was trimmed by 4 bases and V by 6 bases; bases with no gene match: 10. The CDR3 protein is CSVIVAGTGYGYTF. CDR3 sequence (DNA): TGCAGCGTCATCGTAGCAGGGACAGGCTATGGCTACACCTTC.

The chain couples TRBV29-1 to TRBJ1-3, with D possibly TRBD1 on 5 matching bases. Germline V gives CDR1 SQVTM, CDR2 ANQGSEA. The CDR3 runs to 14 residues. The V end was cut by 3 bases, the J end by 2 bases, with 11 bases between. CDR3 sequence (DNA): TGCAGCGTTGAGGCGGGGACGGCTGGAAACACCATATATTTT. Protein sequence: CSVEAGTAGNTIYF.

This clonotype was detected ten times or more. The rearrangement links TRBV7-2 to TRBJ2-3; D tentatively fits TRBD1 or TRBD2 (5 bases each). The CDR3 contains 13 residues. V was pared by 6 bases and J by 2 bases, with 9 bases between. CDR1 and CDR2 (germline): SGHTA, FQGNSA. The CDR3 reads CASSPGATDTQYF. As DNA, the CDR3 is TGTGCCAGCAGTCCCGGGGCCACAGATACGCAGTATTTT.

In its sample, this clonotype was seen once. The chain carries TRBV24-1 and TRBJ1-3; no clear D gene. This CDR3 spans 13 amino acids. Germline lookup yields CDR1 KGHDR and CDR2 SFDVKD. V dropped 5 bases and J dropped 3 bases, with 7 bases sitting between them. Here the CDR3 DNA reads TGTGCCACCAGTGGGTCGGATGGAAACACCATATATTTT. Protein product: CATSGSDGNTIYF.

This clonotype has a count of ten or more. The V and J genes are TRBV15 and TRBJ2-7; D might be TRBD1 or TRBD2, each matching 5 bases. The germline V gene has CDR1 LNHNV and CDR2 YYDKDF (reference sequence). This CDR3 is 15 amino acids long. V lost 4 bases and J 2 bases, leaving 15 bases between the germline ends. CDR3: CATSNVHGDPYEQYF. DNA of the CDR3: TGTGCCACCAGCAATGTGCACGGGGACCCCTACGAGCAGTACTTC.

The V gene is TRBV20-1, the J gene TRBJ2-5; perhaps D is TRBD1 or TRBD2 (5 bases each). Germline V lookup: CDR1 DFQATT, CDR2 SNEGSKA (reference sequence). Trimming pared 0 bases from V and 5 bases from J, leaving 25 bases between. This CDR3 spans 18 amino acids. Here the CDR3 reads CSARDLGVVVRGWETQYF. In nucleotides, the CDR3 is TGCAGTGCTAGAGATCTAGGGGTCGTAGTACGGGGATGGGAGACCCAGTACTTC.

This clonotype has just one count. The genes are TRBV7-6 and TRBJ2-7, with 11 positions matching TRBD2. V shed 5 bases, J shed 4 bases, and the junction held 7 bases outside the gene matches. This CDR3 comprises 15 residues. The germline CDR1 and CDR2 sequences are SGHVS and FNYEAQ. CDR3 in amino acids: CASSPVSGRDYEQYF. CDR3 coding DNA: TGTGCCAGCAGCCCGGTTAGCGGGAGGGATTACGAGCAGTACTTC.

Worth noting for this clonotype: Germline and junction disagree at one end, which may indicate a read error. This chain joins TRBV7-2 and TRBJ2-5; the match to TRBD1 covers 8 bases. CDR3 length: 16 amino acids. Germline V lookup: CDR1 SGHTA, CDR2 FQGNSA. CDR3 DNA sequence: TGTGCCAGCAGCCCCTGGACAGGGTCGATAGGAGAGACCCAGCACTTC. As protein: CASSPWTGSIGETQHF.